The 25 T cell receptor beta chains below come from one sample, sequenced in a study of shared clonotypes between healthy human individuals. Produced via immunoSEQ multiplex PCR; TCRdb's table is partial and in-frame only. The sample has roughly 660,000 clones; about 90% are singletons. Sequences were obtained from memory CD8+ T cells from PBMCs. The sample's subset: CD45RO+ cells pooled with CCR7-negative TemRA cells. These receptors came from a young man in good health. Some clones in this sample may be carry-over from other donors' samples.

The CDR3 loop is CASTPRANYGYTF. In nucleotides, the CDR3 is TGTGCCAGCACCCCCCGGGCTAACTATGGCTACACCTTC. The chain joins TRBV2 to TRBJ1-2; D call uncertain. Germline CDR1 reads SNHLY; CDR2 reads FYNNEI. The CDR3 is made up of 13 amino acids. V shed 7 bases and J shed 0 bases, with 9 bases lying between them.

This rearrangement joins TRBV5-1 to TRBJ1-3; tentatively, D is TRBD1 (6 bases). The CDR3 has 16 amino acids. Germline V gene lookup returns CDR1 SGHRS and CDR2 YFSETQ. V dropped 1 base and J dropped 7 bases, with 18 bases sitting between them. The CDR3 DNA follows: TGCGCCAGCAGCTTGAGGGTCGGGACACACGGGAACACCATATATTTT. It codes for CASSLRVGTHGNTIYF. Full variable domain (remainder filled in from reference TRBV5-1 and TRBJ1-3): KAGVTQTPRYLIKTRGQQVTLSCSPISGHRSVSWYQQTPGQGLQFLFEYFSETQRNKGNFPGRFSGRQFSNSRSEMNVSTLELGDSALYLCASSLRVGTHGNTIYFGEGSWLTVV.

V usage is TRBV2 and J usage is TRBJ2-3, with 7 positions matching TRBD2. This CDR3 region has 14 residues. Germline CDR1 and CDR2: SNHLY and FYNNEI. V dropped 6 bases and J dropped 5; count of bases not matched to a gene: 8. CDR3 in DNA: TGTGCCAGCAGAGGGAGGGGCGGTGGAGATACGCAGTATTTT. As protein: CASRGRGGGDTQYF.

Concerning this clone: The germline gene is not matched at one end of the junction; a read error may be the cause. The rearrangement joins TRBV10-3 to TRBJ1-2; D ambiguous. The CDR3 runs 12 residues. Germline CDR1 reads ENHRY; CDR2 reads SYGVKD. The CDR3 loop is CAITEKDLGYTF. In DNA, the CDR3 is TGTGCCATCACTGAGAAGGACCTGGGCTACACCTTC.

J is TRBJ2-1 and V is TRBV11-2; no reliable D call. Trimming removed 5 bases at V and 4 bases at J, with 6 bases between. Germline V lookup: CDR1 SGHAT, CDR2 FQNNGV. The CDR3 loop spans 12 amino acids. CDR3 nucleotide sequence: TGTGCCAGCAGCCCAAATTACAATGAGCAGTTCTTC. Translated, it gives CASSPNYNEQFF.

The CDR3 coding sequence is TGCGCCAGCAGCTCCACAGTGAACACTGAAGCTTTCTTT. It translates to CASSSTVNTEAFF. This rearrangement joins TRBV5-1 to TRBJ1-1; no clear D. V was shortened by 3 bases and J by 0 bases, with 6 bases between the two germline ends. Germline V gives CDR1 SGHRS, CDR2 YFSETQ. The CDR3 is 13 amino acids.

This clone showed up just once. This chain links TRBV27 with TRBJ2-5; D uncertain. V was shortened by 6 bases and J by 1 base, with 9 bases between the two germline ends. Per germline, CDR1 MNHEY and CDR2 SMNVEV (reference sequence). The CDR3 has 13 residues. The CDR3 DNA is TGTGCCAGCAGGCTACAACTCCAAGAGACCCAGTACTTC. Protein product: CASRLQLQETQYF.

This sequence joins TRBV11-2 and TRBJ1-4; 7 bases are shared with TRBD1. CDR1 and CDR2 (germline): SGHAT, FQNNGV. Trimming took 5 bases from V and 4 from J; bases not matched to a gene: 7. The CDR3 extends over 15 amino acids. For the CDR3, the DNA is TGTGCCAGCAGCCCTTGGACAGGCCGTAATGAAAAACTGTTTTTT. It is translated as CASSPWTGRNEKLFF. The complete variable domain, with remaining parts taken from reference TRBV11-2 and TRBJ1-4, reads EAGVAQSPRYKIIEKRQSVAFWCNPISGHATLYWYQQILGQGPKLLIQFQNNGVVDDSQLPKDRFSAERLKGVDSTLKIQPAKLEDSAVYLCASSPWTGRNEKLFFGSGTQLSVL.

V usage is TRBV9 and J usage is TRBJ1-1, with D uncertain. Germline V gene data show CDR1 as SGDLS and CDR2 as YYNGEE. V was shortened by 0 bases and J by 4 bases, with 13 bases between the two germline ends. This CDR3 is 15 amino acids long. The chain's CDR3 is CASSVGAWLGTEAFF. As DNA, the CDR3 is TGTGCCAGCAGCGTAGGTGCCTGGCTGGGCACTGAAGCTTTCTTT.

This clone was seen just once. The chain joins TRBV4-1 to TRBJ2-7; D unclear. Trimming took 4 bases from V and 3 from J, leaving 10 bases between them. The V gene's germline CDR1 is MGHRA and CDR2 YSYEKL. CDR3 length: 13 residues. CDR3 coding DNA: TGCGCCAGCAGCCCCGGCCCAGACTACGAGCAGTACTTC. It specifies CASSPGPDYEQYF.

This rearrangement joins TRBV5-1 to TRBJ2-7; D tentatively reads TRBD1 or TRBD2 (5 bases each). There are 17 residues in the CDR3. V was shortened by 4 bases and J by 0 bases, with 20 bases between the two germline ends. Looked up from germline, CDR1 is SGHRS and CDR2 is YFSETQ. DNA of the CDR3: TGCGCCAGCAGCCTTGGACTCCGGGGCCCAACCTCCTACGAGCAGTACTTC. Translation: CASSLGLRGPTSYEQYF.

The rearrangement uses TRBV6-1 and TRBJ2-5, with 7 positions matching TRBD1. CDR1 is MNHNS, CDR2 SASEGT, per germline. Trimming at V came to 1 base and at J to 0 bases, leaving 11 bases not matched to a gene. There are 18 residues in the CDR3. As DNA, the CDR3 is TGTGCCAGCAGTGAAGACGGGGACAGACCTTGGTACCAAGAGACCCAGTACTTC. Translating gives CASSEDGDRPWYQETQYF.

The chain uses TRBV14 and TRBJ2-7, with D perhaps given as TRBD1 or TRBD2 (5 bases each). Germline-derived CDR1 and CDR2 are SGHDN and FVKESK. CDR3 length equals 15 residues. Trimming removed 0 bases at V and 4 bases at J, with 13 bases between. CDR3 loop: CASSQDWAGRYEQYF. CDR3 bases: TGTGCCAGCAGCCAAGATTGGGCAGGGAGATACGAGCAGTACTTC.

The chain uses TRBV7-8 and TRBJ2-7; 7 bases are shared with TRBD1. After removal of 1 base from V and 4 bases from J, the junction contained 7 bases not matched to a gene. The V gene's germline CDR1 is SGHVS and CDR2 FQNEAQ. The CDR3 length is 15 residues. This chain's CDR3 is CASSLGGPGGYEQYF. Here the CDR3 DNA reads TGTGCCAGCAGCTTAGGCGGGCCAGGGGGTTACGAGCAGTACTTC.

J is TRBJ2-7 and V is TRBV25-1, with D unclear. Germline loops: CDR1 MGHDK, CDR2 SYGVNS. The CDR3 extends over 13 amino acids. The V gene lost 2 bases and the J gene lost 6 bases, with 11 bases spanning the gap. CDR3 coding DNA: TGTGCCAGCAGTGAAGGTTCCGGGCCCGAGCAGTACTTC. Protein sequence: CASSEGSGPEQYF.

The V gene is TRBV9, the J gene TRBJ2-1; D is unclear. Per germline, CDR1 SGDLS and CDR2 YYNGEE. Deletions cut 3 bases from V and 2 bases from J, with 12 bases between. This CDR3 comprises 15 residues. CDR3 loop: CASSASGFPYNEQFF. The CDR3 DNA reads as TGTGCCAGCAGCGCGAGTGGTTTCCCCTACAATGAGCAGTTCTTC.

The chain is built from TRBV27 and TRBJ2-7, with 9 bases fitting TRBD2. Germline lookup yields CDR1 MNHEY and CDR2 SMNVEV (reference sequence). J lost 2 bases, V lost 5 bases, and 4 bases had no gene match. This CDR3 is built from 14 residues. The CDR3 DNA reads TGTGCCAGCAGTGGTAGCGGGAGTGCCTACGAGCAGTACTTC. It is translated as CASSGSGSAYEQYF.

The sample holds one count of this clone. V usage is TRBV5-1 and J usage is TRBJ2-7; D remains unclear. Germline CDR1 and CDR2: SGHRS and YFSETQ. The CDR3 is made up of 13 amino acids. Trimming left V 0 bases short and J 5 bases short, with 9 bases between. The CDR3 DNA reads TGCGCCAGCAGCTTGGAGCAGGTTCACGAGCAGTACTTC. It codes for CASSLEQVHEQYF.

This chain joins TRBV27 and TRBJ1-2; D may be TRBD1 (6 bases). V lost 3 bases to trimming and J lost 4 bases, with 12 bases between them. Germline values: CDR1 MNHEY, CDR2 SMNVEV (reference sequence). The CDR3 is 14 residues long. CDR3 region: CASSLDSGFYGYTF. CDR3 nucleotides: TGTGCCAGCAGTTTGGACAGTGGATTCTATGGCTACACCTTC.

J is TRBJ2-1 and V is TRBV9; 14 nucleotides line up with TRBD2. V was clipped by 6 bases and J by 8 bases; unmatched bases: 7. CDR3 length: 15 residues. The germline V gene has CDR1 SGDLS and CDR2 YYNGEE. CDR3 amino acids: CASNPGTSGSDEQFF. The CDR3, as DNA: TGTGCCAGCAACCCCGGGACTAGCGGGAGCGATGAGCAGTTCTTC.

This chain connects TRBV10-3 to TRBJ2-1; tentative D call: TRBD2 (6 bases). The germline V gene encodes CDR1 ENHRY and CDR2 SYGVKD. This CDR3 region has 15 residues. Deletions cut 2 bases from V and 6 bases from J, with 14 bases between. The CDR3 nucleotides read TGTGCCATCAGTGAGAGTCGGAGGGAGCGCAATGAGCAGTTCTTC. Protein product: CAISESRRERNEQFF.

V gene TRBV6-5 combines with J gene TRBJ1-4; tentatively, D is TRBD1 (6 bases). Germline V CDR1 and CDR2: MNHEY, SVGAGI. This CDR3 has 14 amino acids. V lost 6 bases and J lost 7, with 15 bases in between. The CDR3 spells CASSEQGDGEKLFF. The CDR3 bases are TGTGCCAGCAGCGAACAGGGAGATGGTGAAAAACTGTTTTTT.

The V and J genes are TRBV7-9 and TRBJ2-7; TRBD2 might be the D (6 bases). V lost 2 bases, J lost 3 bases, and 17 bases lay in between. CDR1 and CDR2 from the germline V gene are SEHNR and FQNEAQ (reference sequence). The CDR3 spans 16 residues. The CDR3 spells CASSLIRGLGGYEQYF. For the CDR3, the DNA is TGTGCCAGCAGCTTAATACGGGGTCTGGGGGGCTACGAGCAGTACTTC.

This chain connects TRBV5-1 to TRBJ2-4; TRBD1 aligns across 7 bases. Germline CDR1 and CDR2: SGHRS and YFSETQ. The CDR3 runs to 13 residues. Losses at the gene ends were 0 bases for V and 6 bases for J; bases not matched to a gene: 0. Here the CDR3 DNA reads TGCGCCAGCAGCTTGGGACAGGGAAACATTCAGTACTTC. This encodes CASSLGQGNIQYF.

For this clone: The sample contains more than one DNA sequence encoding this CDR3. This chain connects TRBV7-9 to TRBJ1-4, with D possibly matching TRBD1 (6 bases). The germline V and J ends were trimmed by 3 bases and 8 bases, with 16 bases remaining between them. The CDR3 length is 15 residues. CDR1 and CDR2 (germline): SEHNR, FQNEAQ (reference sequence). CDR3 sequence: CASSLAPGQNEKLFF. The CDR3 DNA follows: TGTGCCAGCAGCTTGGCACCGGGACAAAACGAAAAACTGTTTTTT.